This TCR beta chain was sequenced in a study of cytomegalovirus exposure and HLA in healthy donors. PCR employed 60 Vbeta and 13 Jbeta primers. Sequencing used immunoSEQ multiplex PCR; TCRdb keeps in-frame clones, though not all of them. The table records about 210,000 clones, roughly four fifths of them present only once. For this clone: Antigen specificity is unknown.

Healthy individuals who donated bone marrow served as the donors. Whole-study results and caveats: In a later analysis, TCR beta V- and J-gene trimming was associated with a missense DCLRE1C variant. Accurate prediction of HLA-A and HLA-B alleles (for most subjects) was reportedly achieved from TCR beta sequences. Across donors, most TCRs were seen rarely, yet some public ones were widespread.

What was sequenced was PBMCs. The source of this sequence is a woman aged 45-65 years in good health and CMV-seropositive.

The CDR3 DNA reads as TGTGCCAGCAGCCCGGGGGGAGCGGGGGTCCAGCAGTTCTTC. This translates into CASSPGGAGVQQFF. The chain combines TRBV7-3 with TRBJ2-1, with 8 bases identical to TRBD2. The junction had 11 bases not matched to a gene; V was cut back by 5 bases and J by 11 bases. The CDR3 sequence is 14 residues long. The germline V gene encodes CDR1 SGHTA and CDR2 FQGTGA.